This T cell receptor (beta chain) appears in the sequencing data of a study of OX40 agonist ivuxolimab in advanced cancers. TCRdb's table, derived via immunoSEQ multiplex PCR, lists solely in-frame clones and lacks some. The sample contains fewer than 20,000 clones, 90% of which appear only once. This CDR3 region has 13 residues. Per the germline V gene, CDR1 is SGHDT and CDR2 is YYEEEE. Trimming pared 4 bases from V and 0 bases from J, leaving 8 bases between. This chain connects TRBV5-6 to TRBJ2-7; D gene unclear. Sequencing was performed on CD4+ or CD8+ T cells sorted from blood, taken in a trial of the OX40 agonist ivuxolimab. The receptor was isolated from an adult with an advanced solid tumor such as melanoma, head and neck, liver or kidney cancer. The CDR3 coding sequence is TGTGCCAGCAGCAGCCGATCCTCCTACGAGCAGTACTTC. This encodes CASSSRSSYEQYF.